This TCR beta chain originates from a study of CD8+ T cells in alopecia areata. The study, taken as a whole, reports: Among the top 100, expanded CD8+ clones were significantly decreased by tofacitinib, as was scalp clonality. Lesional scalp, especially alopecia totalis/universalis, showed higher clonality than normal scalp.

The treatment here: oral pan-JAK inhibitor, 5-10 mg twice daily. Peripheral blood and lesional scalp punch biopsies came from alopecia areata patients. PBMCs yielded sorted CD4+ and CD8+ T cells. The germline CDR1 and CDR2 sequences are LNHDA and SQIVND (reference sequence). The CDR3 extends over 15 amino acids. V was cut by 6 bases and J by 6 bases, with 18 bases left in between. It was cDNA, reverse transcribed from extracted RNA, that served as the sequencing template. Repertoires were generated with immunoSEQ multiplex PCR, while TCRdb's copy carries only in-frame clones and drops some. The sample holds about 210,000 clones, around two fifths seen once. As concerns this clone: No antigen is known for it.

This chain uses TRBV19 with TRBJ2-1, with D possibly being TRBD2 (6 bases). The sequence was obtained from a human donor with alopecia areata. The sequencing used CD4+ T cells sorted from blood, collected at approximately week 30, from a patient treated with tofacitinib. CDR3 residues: CASSSLAGRLNEQFF. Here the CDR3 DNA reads TGTGCCAGTAGCAGCCTGGCGGGAAGGCTCAATGAGCAGTTCTTC. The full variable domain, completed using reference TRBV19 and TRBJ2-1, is DGGITQSPKYLFRKEGQNVTLSCEQNLNHDAMYWYRQDPGQGLRLIYYSQIVNDFQKGDIAEGYSVSREKKESFPLTVTSAQKNPTAFYLCASSSLAGRLNEQFFGPGTRLTVL.